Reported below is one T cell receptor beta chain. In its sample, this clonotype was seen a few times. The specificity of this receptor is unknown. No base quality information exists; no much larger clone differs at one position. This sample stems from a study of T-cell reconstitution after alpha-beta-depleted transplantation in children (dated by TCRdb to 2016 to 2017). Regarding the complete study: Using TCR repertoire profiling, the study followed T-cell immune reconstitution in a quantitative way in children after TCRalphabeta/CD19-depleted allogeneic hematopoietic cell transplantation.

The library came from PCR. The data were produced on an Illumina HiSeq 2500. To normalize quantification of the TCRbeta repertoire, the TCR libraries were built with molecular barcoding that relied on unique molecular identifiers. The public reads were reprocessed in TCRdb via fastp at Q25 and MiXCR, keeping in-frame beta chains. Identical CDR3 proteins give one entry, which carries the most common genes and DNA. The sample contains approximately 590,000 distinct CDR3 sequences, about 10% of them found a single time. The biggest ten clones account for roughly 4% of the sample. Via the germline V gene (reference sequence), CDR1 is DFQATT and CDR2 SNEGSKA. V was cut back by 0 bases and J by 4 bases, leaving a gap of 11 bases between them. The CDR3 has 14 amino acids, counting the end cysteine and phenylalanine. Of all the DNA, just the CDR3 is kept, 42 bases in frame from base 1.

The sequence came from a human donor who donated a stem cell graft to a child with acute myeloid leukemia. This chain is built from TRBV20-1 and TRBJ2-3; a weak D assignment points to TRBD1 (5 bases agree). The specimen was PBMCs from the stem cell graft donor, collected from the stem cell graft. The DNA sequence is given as TGCAGTGCTAGAGACCAGGGTAGGGCAGATACGCAGTATTTT. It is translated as CSARDQGRADTQYF.